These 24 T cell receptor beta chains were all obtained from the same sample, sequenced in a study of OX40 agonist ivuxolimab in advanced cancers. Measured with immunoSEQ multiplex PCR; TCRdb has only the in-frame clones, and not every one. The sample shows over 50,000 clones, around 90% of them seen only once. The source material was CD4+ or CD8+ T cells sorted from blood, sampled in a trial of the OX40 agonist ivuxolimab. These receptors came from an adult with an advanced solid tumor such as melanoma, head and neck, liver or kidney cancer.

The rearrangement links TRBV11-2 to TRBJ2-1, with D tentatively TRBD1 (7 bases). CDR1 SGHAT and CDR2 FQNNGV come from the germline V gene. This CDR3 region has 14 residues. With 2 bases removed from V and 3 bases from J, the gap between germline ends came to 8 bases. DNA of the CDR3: TGTGCCAGCAGCTTACAGGGGGGCTACAATGAGCAGTTCTTC. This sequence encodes CASSLQGGYNEQFF.

CDR3 in DNA: TGTGCCAGCAGGCGAGGACAGAATGGAGATAATTCACCCCTCCACTTT. This encodes CASRRGQNGDNSPLHF. The chain has TRBV13 and TRBJ1-6; TRBD1 might be the D (6 bases). V lost 6 bases, J lost 5 bases, and 17 bases lay in between. Germline assignment: CDR1 PRHDT and CDR2 FYEKMQ (reference sequence). This CDR3 has 16 residues.

In DNA, the CDR3 is TGTGCCAGCAGGGACACAGGGGGCGCGAATGAAAAACTGTTTTTT. Protein: CASRDTGGANEKLFF. J is TRBJ1-4 and V is TRBV6-5, with 9 bases matching TRBD1. Trimming cost V 6 bases and J 5 bases; bases outside gene matches: 7. This CDR3 region has 15 residues. Per germline, CDR1 MNHEY and CDR2 SVGAGI.

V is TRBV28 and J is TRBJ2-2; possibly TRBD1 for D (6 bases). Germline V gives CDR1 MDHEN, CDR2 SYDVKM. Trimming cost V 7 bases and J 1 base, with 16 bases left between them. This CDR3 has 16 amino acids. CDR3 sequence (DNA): TGTGCCAGCAAAGAACAGGGAATTGGGAACACCGGGGAGCTGTTTTTT. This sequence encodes CASKEQGIGNTGELFF.

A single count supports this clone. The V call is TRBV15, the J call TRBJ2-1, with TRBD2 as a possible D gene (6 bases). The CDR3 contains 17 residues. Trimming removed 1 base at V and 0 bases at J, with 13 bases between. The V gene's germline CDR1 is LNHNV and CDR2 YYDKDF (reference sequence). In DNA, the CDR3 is TGTGCCACCAGCAGAGGTGCGGGGACCCCCTCCTACAATGAGCAGTTCTTC. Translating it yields CATSRGAGTPSYNEQFF.

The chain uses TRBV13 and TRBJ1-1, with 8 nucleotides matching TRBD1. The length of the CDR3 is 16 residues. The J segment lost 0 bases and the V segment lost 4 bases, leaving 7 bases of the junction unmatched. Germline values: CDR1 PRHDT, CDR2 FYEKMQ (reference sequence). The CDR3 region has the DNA TGTGCCAGCAGCTCCCAGGGGGCCCAGATGAACACTGAAGCTTTCTTT. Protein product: CASSSQGAQMNTEAFF.

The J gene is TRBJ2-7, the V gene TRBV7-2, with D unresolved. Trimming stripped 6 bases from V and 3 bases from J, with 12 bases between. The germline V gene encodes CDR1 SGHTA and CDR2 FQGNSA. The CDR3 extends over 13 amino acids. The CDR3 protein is CASSLLTSYEQYF. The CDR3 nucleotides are TGTGCCAGCAGTCTCCTTACCAGCTACGAGCAGTACTTC.

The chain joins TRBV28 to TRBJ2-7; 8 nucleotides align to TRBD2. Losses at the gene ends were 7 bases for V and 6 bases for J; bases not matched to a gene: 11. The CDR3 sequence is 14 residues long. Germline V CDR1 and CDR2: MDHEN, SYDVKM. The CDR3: CASNVAGSRSEQYF. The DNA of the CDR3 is TGTGCCAGCAACGTAGCGGGGTCTCGGTCCGAGCAGTACTTC.

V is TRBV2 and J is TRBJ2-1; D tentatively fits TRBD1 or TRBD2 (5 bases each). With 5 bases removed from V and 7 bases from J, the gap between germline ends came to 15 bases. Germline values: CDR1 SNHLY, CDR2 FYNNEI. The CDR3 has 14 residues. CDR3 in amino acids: CASSPGTLGNEQFF. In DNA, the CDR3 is TGTGCCAGCAGTCCAGGGACCCTTGGGAATGAGCAGTTCTTC.

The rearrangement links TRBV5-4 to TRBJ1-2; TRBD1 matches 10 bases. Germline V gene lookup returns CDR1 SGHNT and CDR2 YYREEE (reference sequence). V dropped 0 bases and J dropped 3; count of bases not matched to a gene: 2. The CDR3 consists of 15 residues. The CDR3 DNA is TGTGCCAGCAGCTTGGGGGGGACAGGGGACTATGGCTACACCTTC. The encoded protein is CASSLGGTGDYGYTF.

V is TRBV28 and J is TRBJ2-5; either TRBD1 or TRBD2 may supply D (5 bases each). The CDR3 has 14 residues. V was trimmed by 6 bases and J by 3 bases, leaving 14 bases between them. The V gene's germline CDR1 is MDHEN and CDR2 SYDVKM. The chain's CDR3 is CASSLRDLKETQYF. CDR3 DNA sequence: TGTGCCAGCAGCCTCCGGGACCTCAAAGAGACCCAGTACTTC.

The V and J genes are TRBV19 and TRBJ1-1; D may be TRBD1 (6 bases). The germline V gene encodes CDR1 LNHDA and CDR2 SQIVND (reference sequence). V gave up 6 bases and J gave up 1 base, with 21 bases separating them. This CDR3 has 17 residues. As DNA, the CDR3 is TGTGCCAGTAGACCCCCACTCAGGGGTAACACGAACACTGAAGCTTTCTTT. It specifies CASRPPLRGNTNTEAFF.

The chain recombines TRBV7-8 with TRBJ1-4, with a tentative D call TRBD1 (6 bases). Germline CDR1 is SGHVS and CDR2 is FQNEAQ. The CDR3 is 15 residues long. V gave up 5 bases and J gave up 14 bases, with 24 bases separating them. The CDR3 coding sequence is TGTGCCAGCAGCCGTATCCCTAATGCACCAGGACAGCTGTTTTTT. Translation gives CASSRIPNAPGQLFF. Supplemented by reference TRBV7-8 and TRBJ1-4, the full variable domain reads GAGVSQSPRYKVAKRGQDVALRCDPISGHVSLFWYQQALGQGPEFLTYFQNEAQLDKSGLPSDRFFAERPEGSVSTLKIQRTQQEDSAVYLCASSRIPNAPGQLFFGSGTQLSVL.

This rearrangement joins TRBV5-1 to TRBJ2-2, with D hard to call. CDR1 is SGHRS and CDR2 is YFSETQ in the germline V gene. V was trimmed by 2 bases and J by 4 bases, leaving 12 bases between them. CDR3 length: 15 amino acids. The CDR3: CASSLGILSTGELFF. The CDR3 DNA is TGCGCCAGCAGCTTAGGGATCTTGAGCACCGGGGAGCTGTTTTTT.

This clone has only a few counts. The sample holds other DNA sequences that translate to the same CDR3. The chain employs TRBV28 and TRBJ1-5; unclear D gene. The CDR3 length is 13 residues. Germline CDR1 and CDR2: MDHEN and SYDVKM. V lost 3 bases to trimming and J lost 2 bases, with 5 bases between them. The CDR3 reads CASSFSGNQPQHF. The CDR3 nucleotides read TGTGCCAGCAGTTTCTCCGGCAATCAGCCCCAGCATTTT.

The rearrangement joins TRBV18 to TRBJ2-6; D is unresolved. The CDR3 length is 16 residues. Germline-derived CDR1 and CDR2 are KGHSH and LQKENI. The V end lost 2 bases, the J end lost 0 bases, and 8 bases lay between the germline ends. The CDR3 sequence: CASSPVLDSGANVLTF. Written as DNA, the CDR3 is TGTGCCAGCTCACCAGTCCTGGACTCTGGGGCCAACGTCCTGACTTTC.

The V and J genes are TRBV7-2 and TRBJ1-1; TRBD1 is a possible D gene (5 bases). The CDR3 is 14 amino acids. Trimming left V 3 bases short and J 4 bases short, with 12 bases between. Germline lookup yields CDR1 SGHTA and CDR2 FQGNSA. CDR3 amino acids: CASSFPVRGTEAFF. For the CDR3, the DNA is TGTGCCAGCAGCTTCCCAGTTAGGGGCACTGAAGCTTTCTTT.

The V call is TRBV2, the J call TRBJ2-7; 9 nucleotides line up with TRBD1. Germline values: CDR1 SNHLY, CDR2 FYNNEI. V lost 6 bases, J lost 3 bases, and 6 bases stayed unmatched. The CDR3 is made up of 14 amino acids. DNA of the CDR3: TGTGCCAGCAGCCGAGGGACAGGGAACTACGAGCAGTACTTC. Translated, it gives CASSRGTGNYEQYF.

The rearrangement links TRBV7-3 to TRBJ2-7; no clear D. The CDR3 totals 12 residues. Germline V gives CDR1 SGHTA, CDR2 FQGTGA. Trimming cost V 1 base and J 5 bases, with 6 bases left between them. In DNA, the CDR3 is TGTGCCAGCAGCTTAAATGGGGACGAGCAGTACTTC. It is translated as CASSLNGDEQYF.

CDR3 loop: CASSLEQGGTTGELFF. In DNA, the CDR3 is TGTGCCAGCAGCTTAGAACAGGGTGGTACCACCGGGGAGCTGTTTTTT. This rearrangement joins TRBV7-6 to TRBJ2-2, with D possibly TRBD1 on 6 matching bases. The CDR3 loop spans 16 amino acids. Germline CDR1 and CDR2: SGHVS and FNYEAQ. V dropped 1 base and J dropped 4 bases, with 13 bases sitting between them.

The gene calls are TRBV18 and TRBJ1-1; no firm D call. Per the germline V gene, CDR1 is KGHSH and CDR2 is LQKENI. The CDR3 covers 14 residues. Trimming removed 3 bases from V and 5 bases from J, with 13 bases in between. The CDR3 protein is CASSPTAGETEAFF. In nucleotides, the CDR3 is TGTGCCAGCTCACCGACGGCGGGAGAAACTGAAGCTTTCTTT. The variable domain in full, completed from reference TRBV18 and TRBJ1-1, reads NAGVMQNPRHLVRRRGQEARLRCSPMKGHSHVYWYRQLPEEGLKFMVYLQKENIIDESGMPKERFSAEFPKEGPSILRIQQVVRGDSAAYFCASSPTAGETEAFFGQGTRLTVV.

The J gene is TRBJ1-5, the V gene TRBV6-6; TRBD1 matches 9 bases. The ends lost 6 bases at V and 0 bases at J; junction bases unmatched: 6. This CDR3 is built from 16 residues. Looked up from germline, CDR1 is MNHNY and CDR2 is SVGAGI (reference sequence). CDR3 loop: CASSRGGQGSNQPQHF. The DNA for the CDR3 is TGTGCCAGCAGCCGGGGGGGACAGGGTAGCAATCAGCCCCAGCATTTT.

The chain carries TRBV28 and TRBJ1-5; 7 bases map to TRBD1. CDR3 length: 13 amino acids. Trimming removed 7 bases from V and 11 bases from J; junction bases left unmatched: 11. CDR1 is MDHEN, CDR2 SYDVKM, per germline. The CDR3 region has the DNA TGTGCCAGCACCGACAGGGTAGAAAGTTCCCAGCATTTT. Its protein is CASTDRVESSQHF. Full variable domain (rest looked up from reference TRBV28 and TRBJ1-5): DVKVTQSSRYLVKRTGEKVFLECVQDMDHENMFWYRQDPGLGLRLIYFSYDVKMKEKGDIPEGYSVSREKKERFSLILESASTNQTSMYLCASTDRVESSQHFGDGTRLSIL.

This chain's CDR3 is CASSPGQGITDTQYF. The DNA for the CDR3 is TGTGCCAGCAGCCCGGGACAGGGGATTACAGATACGCAGTATTTT. The V and J genes are TRBV7-9 and TRBJ2-3; 10 bases line up with TRBD1. From germline, CDR1 is SEHNR and CDR2 FQNEAQ (reference sequence). The CDR3 loop spans 15 amino acids. Unmatched junction bases numbered 5, after V lost 5 bases and J lost 3 bases.